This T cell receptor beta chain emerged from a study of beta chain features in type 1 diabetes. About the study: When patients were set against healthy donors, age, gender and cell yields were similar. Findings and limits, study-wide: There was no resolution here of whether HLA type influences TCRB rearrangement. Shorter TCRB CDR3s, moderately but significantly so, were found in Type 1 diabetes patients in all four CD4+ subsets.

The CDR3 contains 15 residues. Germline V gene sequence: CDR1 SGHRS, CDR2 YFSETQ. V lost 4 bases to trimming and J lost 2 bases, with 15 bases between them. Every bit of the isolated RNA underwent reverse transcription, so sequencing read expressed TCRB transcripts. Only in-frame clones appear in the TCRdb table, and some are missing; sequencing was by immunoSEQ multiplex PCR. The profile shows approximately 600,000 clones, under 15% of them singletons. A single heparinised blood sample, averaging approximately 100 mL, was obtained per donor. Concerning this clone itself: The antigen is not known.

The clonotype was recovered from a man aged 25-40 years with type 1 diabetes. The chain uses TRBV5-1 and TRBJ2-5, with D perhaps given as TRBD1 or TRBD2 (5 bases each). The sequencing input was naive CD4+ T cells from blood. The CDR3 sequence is CASSLAGAPQETQYF. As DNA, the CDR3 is TGCGCCAGCAGCCTGGCCGGGGCCCCTCAAGAGACCCAGTACTTC. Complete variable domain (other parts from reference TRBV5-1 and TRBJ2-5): KAGVTQTPRYLIKTRGQQVTLSCSPISGHRSVSWYQQTPGQGLQFLFEYFSETQRNKGNFPGRFSGRQFSNSRSEMNVSTLELGDSALYLCASSLAGAPQETQYFGPGTRLLVL.